This T cell receptor (beta chain) emerged from a study of CD8 T cells in ankylosing spondylitis. Study-wide points: Roughly eight highly homologous variants made up a TCR beta motif, and this motif appeared characteristic of ankylosing spondylitis blood.

Concerning this clonotype itself: Its antigen remains unidentified.

Each TCR beta library was made by quantitative 5'-RACE that incorporated molecular barcodes. TCRdb itself ran the 5' RACE reads through MiXCR, one entry per CDR3 protein. Of about 360,000 distinct CDR3 sequences in the sample, 20% were seen once. The V gene's germline CDR1 is SGDLS and CDR2 YYNGEE. The V gene lost 0 bases and the J gene lost 1 base, with 11 bases spanning the gap. The CDR3 is 15 amino acids. The V and J genes are TRBV9 and TRBJ2-7; unclear D gene. The sample was blood, either unsorted or a sorted T cell fraction (not recorded which). This receptor was identified in a male donor with ankylosing spondylitis or in good health (not recorded which). The CDR3 DNA reads TGTGCCAGCAGCGTAGGGGGTTTGCCGTCCTACGAGCAGTACTTC. Its translation is CASSVGGLPSYEQYF.